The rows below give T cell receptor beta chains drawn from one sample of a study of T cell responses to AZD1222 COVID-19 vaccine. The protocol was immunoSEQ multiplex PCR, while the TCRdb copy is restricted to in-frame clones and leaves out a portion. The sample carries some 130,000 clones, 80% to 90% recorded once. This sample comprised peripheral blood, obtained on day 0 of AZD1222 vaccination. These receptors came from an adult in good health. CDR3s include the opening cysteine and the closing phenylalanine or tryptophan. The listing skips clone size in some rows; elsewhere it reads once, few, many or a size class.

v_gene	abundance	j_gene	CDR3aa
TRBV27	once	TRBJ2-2	CASSAPRANTGELFF
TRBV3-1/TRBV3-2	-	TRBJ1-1	CASSQDPTRTEAFF
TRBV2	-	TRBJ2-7	CASRDLSRHEQYF
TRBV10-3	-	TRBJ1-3	CAISDSPGNTIYF
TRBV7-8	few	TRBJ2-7	CASSSDRGKSEQYF
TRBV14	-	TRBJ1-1	CASSHRDGMRAFF
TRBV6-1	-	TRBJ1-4	CASSTNEKLFF
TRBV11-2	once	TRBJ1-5	CASSFSDRGQPQHF
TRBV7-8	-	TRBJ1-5	CASSPGTGGFNQPQHF
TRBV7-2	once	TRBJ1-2	CASSLTARGTGKDGYTF
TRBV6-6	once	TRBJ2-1	CASGSAVPSRNEQFF
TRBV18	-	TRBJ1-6	CASSPDYSPDSPLHF
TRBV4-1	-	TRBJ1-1	CASSQNRESGAFF
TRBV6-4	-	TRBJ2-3	CASSEGQGADTQYF
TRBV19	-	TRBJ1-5	CASTSISPKDQPQHF
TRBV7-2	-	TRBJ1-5	CASSSGVSRNQPQHF
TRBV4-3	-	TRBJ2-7	CASSQVRWGSSYEQYF
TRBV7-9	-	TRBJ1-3	CASSSWTGPPGNTIYF
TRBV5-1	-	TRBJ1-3	CASSSTLGAGNTIYF
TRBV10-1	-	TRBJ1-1	CASSDHKWNTEAFF
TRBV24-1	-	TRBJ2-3	CATSEGWGTQYF
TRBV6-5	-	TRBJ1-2	CASRDRRPYGYTF
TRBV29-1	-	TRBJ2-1	CSVRGDYNEQFF
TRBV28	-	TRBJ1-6	CASSIPDSNSPLHF
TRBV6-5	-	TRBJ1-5	CASSYSAGSNQPQHF
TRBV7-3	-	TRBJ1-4	CASSLTNEKLFF
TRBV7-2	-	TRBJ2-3	CASSLVSWGDTQYF
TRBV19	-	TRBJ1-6	CASSIERGQTLHF
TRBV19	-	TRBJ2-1	CASAMYNEQFF
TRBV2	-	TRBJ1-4	CASRGNQRRAQEKLFF
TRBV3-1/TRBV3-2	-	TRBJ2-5	CASSPPGTGGETQYF
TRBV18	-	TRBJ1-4	CASSQGGGGEKLFF
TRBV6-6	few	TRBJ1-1	CASSPPDGLKRTEAFF
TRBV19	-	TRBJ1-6	CASSIIQGAYNSPLHF
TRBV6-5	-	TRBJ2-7	CASSWGPSPREQYF
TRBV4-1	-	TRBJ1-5	CASSQDGNSHQPQHF
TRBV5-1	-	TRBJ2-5	CASSSSGETQYF
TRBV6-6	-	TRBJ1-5	CASSWGQGDNQPQHF
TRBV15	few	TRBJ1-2	CATSPSNYGYTF
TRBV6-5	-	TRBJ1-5	CASSYPGAYQPQHF
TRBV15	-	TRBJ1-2	CATSRDRLYGYTF
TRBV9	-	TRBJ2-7	CASSFGGASPEQYF
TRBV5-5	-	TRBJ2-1	CASSLGSPLAGGREQFF
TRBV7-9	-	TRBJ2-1	CASSFPLAGTGNEQFF
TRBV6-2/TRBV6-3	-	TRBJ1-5	CASSYPADRGVNQPQHF
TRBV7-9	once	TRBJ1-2	CASSLSKGRGPNYGYTF
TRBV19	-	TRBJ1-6	CASRDWGTSSYNSPLHF
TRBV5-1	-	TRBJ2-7	CASSPIVSYEQYF
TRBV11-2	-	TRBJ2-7	CASSLVGNEQYF
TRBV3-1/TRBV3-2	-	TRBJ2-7	CASSQSYEQYF
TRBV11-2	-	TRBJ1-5	CASSFSNQPQHF
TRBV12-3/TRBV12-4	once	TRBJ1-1	CASGPGQYTEAFF